The next 8 T cell receptor beta chains were all read from a single sample in a study of T cell repertoires in cytomegalovirus infection. A single record per CDR3 protein comes from TCRdb applying MiXCR to the reads. The sample holds about 210,000 distinct CDR3 sequences, 5% to 8.5% seen once. The material sequenced was PBMCs. Receptors originate from a human donor in good health (CMV status not recorded). Some clones in this sample may be carry-over from other donors' samples.

This clonotype came up many times. V and J are TRBV7-9 and TRBJ1-5, with a possible D match to TRBD1 (5 bases). Between the trimmed V and J ends, which lost 8 bases and 4 bases, there was a span of 18 bases. Looked up from germline, CDR1 is SEHNR and CDR2 is FQNEAQ (reference sequence). The CDR3 is 15 residues long. The CDR3 DNA reads TGTGCCAGCGGAGGCGGGGCAGGGAGGAATCAGCCCCAGCATTTT. Protein: CASGGGAGRNQPQHF.

The CDR3, as DNA: TGCGCCAGCAGCGCTGGTAGGTCGATGAACACTGAAGCTTTCTTT. This codes for CASSAGRSMNTEAFF. The chain is built from TRBV5-1 and TRBJ1-1, with D unresolved. The length of the CDR3 is 15 residues. Germline CDR1 SGHRS, CDR2 YFSETQ. Trimming stripped 4 bases from V and 0 bases from J, with 13 bases between. Combining the CDR3 with reference TRBV5-1 and TRBJ1-1 gives the whole variable domain KAGVTQTPRYLIKTRGQQVTLSCSPISGHRSVSWYQQTPGQGLQFLFEYFSETQRNKGNFPGRFSGRQFSNSRSEMNVSTLELGDSALYLCASSAGRSMNTEAFFGQGTRLTVV.

This chain connects TRBV2 to TRBJ1-5; D is unclear. The CDR3 is 14 residues long. The germline gives CDR1 SNHLY, CDR2 FYNNEI. With 6 bases removed from V and 3 bases from J, the gap between germline ends came to 12 bases. DNA for the CDR3: TGTGCCAGCAGGGCCCGGGAACTCAATCAGCCCCAGCATTTT. Encoded protein: CASRARELNQPQHF.

This clonotype was observed many times. The chain recombines TRBV15 with TRBJ1-1; D possibly corresponds to TRBD1 (5 bases). The germline V gene encodes CDR1 LNHNV and CDR2 YYDKDF (reference sequence). This CDR3 has 15 residues. The ends were cut back, 3 bases at V and 0 bases at J, with 11 bases in the middle. The CDR3 region is CATSSEGDLNTEAFF. For the CDR3, the DNA is TGTGCCACCAGCAGCGAAGGGGACCTGAACACTGAAGCTTTCTTT.

This clonotype was detected many times. DNA for the CDR3: TGTGCCAGCAGCTTAACGGGTGGCGAGCAGTTCTTC. Protein product: CASSLTGGEQFF. The V gene is TRBV7-3, the J gene TRBJ2-1; D is unresolved. The ends were cut back, 0 bases at V and 10 bases at J, with 7 bases in the middle. The CDR3 extends over 12 amino acids. Germline V gives CDR1 SGHTA, CDR2 FQGTGA.

There are many counts of this clonotype. The chain uses TRBV7-7 and TRBJ2-7, with a possible D match to TRBD2 (5 bases). Between the trimmed V and J ends, which lost 2 bases and 2 bases, there was a span of 16 bases. CDR3 length: 16 amino acids. Germline CDR1 and CDR2: SSHAT and FNYEAQ (reference sequence). As DNA, the CDR3 is TGTGCCAGCAGCTTAAGGGTCGGGGTATTCCCCTACGAGCAGTACTTC. It yields the protein CASSLRVGVFPYEQYF. Looking up the rest from reference TRBV7-7 and TRBJ2-7 gives the full variable domain: GAGVSQSPRYKVTKRGQDVTLRCDPISSHATLYWYQQALGQGPEFLTYFNYEAQPDKSGLPSDRFSAERPEGSISTLTIQRTEQRDSAMYRCASSLRVGVFPYEQYFGPGTRLTVT.

This clonotype was counted ten times or more. The CDR3 sequence is CASSLWGQGGSSNQPQHF. The CDR3 DNA is TGTGCCAGCAGTTTATGGGGACAGGGAGGTAGTAGCAATCAGCCCCAGCATTTT. The V call is TRBV28, the J call TRBJ1-5, with 9 nucleotides matching TRBD1. Trimming took 0 bases from V and 0 from J; bases not matched to a gene: 6. The CDR3 totals 18 residues. Per germline, CDR1 MDHEN and CDR2 SYDVKM. Full variable domain (outside the CDR3, taken from reference TRBV28 and TRBJ1-5): DVKVTQSSRYLVKRTGEKVFLECVQDMDHENMFWYRQDPGLGLRLIYFSYDVKMKEKGDIPEGYSVSREKKERFSLILESASTNQTSMYLCASSLWGQGGSSNQPQHFGDGTRLSIL.

This clonotype was observed many times. The CDR3, as DNA: TGTGCCAGCAGCTTAGCGTCTCGAGGGAGCTACGAGCAGTACTTC. Its translation: CASSLASRGSYEQYF. The chain links TRBV7-6 to TRBJ2-7; tentative D call: TRBD2 (5 bases). Germline values: CDR1 SGHVS, CDR2 FNYEAQ. V was cut by 0 bases and J by 3 bases, with 12 bases left in between. The CDR3 is made up of 15 amino acids.